The 20 T cell receptor beta chains presented below share a single source sample, sequenced in a study of OX40 agonist ivuxolimab in advanced cancers. Profiled with immunoSEQ multiplex PCR; TCRdb holds only in-frame clones, not every one. The sample has 60,000 to 75,000 clones; 70% to 90% are singletons. Sequenced material: CD4+ or CD8+ T cells sorted from blood, taken in a trial of the OX40 agonist ivuxolimab. Receptors originate from an adult with an advanced solid tumor such as melanoma, head and neck, liver or kidney cancer.

A single count supports this clone. CDR3 nucleotides: TGTGCCAGTAGTCACCGAGGGCATAACTATGGCTACACCTTC. It yields the protein CASSHRGHNYGYTF. The chain joins TRBV19 to TRBJ1-2; D is uncertain. The V gene lost 5 bases and the J gene lost 1 base, with 11 bases spanning the gap. CDR3 length equals 14 residues. Germline V gene data show CDR1 as LNHDA and CDR2 as SQIVND (reference sequence).

CDR3 region: CAISESGPPEQYF. CDR3 sequence (DNA): TGTGCCATCAGTGAGTCGGGCCCCCCGGAGCAGTACTTC. The chain couples TRBV10-3 to TRBJ2-7; no firm D call. Germline lookup yields CDR1 ENHRY and CDR2 SYGVKD. CDR3 length: 13 amino acids. V was shortened by 0 bases and J by 7 bases, with 10 bases between the two germline ends.

This clone occurred once. The J gene is TRBJ2-2, the V gene TRBV5-1, with D uncertain. The CDR3 spans 16 residues. Trimming stripped 1 base from V and 2 bases from J, with 12 bases between. Germline CDR1 SGHRS, CDR2 YFSETQ. The CDR3 loop is CASSLYAFPNTGELFF. The CDR3 DNA follows: TGCGCCAGCAGCTTGTACGCCTTCCCTAACACCGGGGAGCTGTTTTTT.

V usage is TRBV19 and J usage is TRBJ1-1, with D unresolved. V was trimmed by 6 bases and J by 2 bases, leaving 13 bases between them. Germline V gene data show CDR1 as LNHDA and CDR2 as SQIVND (reference sequence). This CDR3 has 14 amino acids. CDR3 nucleotide sequence: TGTGCCAGTAGGGGGTTTCCACCAAACACTGAAGCTTTCTTT. Its translation: CASRGFPPNTEAFF.

V usage is TRBV28 and J usage is TRBJ1-6; possibly TRBD1 for D (5 bases). V lost 9 bases to trimming and J lost 8 bases, with 20 bases between them. In germline, CDR1 is MDHEN, CDR2 SYDVKM. The CDR3 totals 15 residues. The CDR3, as DNA: TGTGCCAGTCGAAGCGGGACGACGGTGGATTCACCCCTCCACTTT. It translates to CASRSGTTVDSPLHF.

V is TRBV11-2 and J is TRBJ2-3, with D perhaps given as TRBD1 or TRBD2 (5 bases each). V dropped 5 bases and J dropped 1 base, with 13 bases sitting between them. Germline CDR1 is SGHAT and CDR2 is FQNNGV. The CDR3 length is 15 residues. DNA for the CDR3: TGTGCCAGCAGCGCCGAACTAGGGGGCACAGATACGCAGTATTTT. Translation: CASSAELGGTDTQYF.

This clone was picked up a small number of times. The genes are TRBV5-1 and TRBJ2-7; TRBD1 matches at 10 bases. This CDR3 is 15 amino acids long. Germline V gene sequence: CDR1 SGHRS, CDR2 YFSETQ. The V segment lost 5 bases and the J segment 2 bases; nucleotides outside the gene matches: 7. CDR3 DNA: TGCGCCAGCAGAAGGGACAGGGGAGAAACCTACGAGCAGTACTTC. Its translation is CASRRDRGETYEQYF.

The rearrangement uses TRBV7-9 and TRBJ2-7, with D maybe TRBD2 (5 bases). Germline assignment: CDR1 SEHNR and CDR2 FQNEAQ (reference sequence). The CDR3 length is 14 residues. V lost 1 base and J lost 5, with 12 bases in between. CDR3 protein: CASSLEAGLNEQYF. The CDR3 DNA sequence: TGTGCCAGCAGCTTAGAGGCGGGCCTGAACGAGCAGTACTTC.

The V call is TRBV19, the J call TRBJ2-2, with D maybe TRBD1 (6 bases). The CDR3 totals 14 residues. CDR1 and CDR2 (germline): LNHDA, SQIVND (reference sequence). The germline V and J ends were trimmed by 3 bases and 5 bases, with 10 bases remaining between them. DNA of the CDR3: TGTGCCAGTAGTATCCCTACAGGGACCGGGGAGCTGTTTTTT. Translated: CASSIPTGTGELFF.

This clone came up a few times. The V gene is TRBV10-3, the J gene TRBJ1-6; D gene unclear. CDR3 length: 13 amino acids. The V end lost 8 bases, the J end lost 8 bases, and 13 bases lay between the germline ends. Germline V gives CDR1 ENHRY, CDR2 SYGVKD. The CDR3 is CAIGSSEDSPLHF. The CDR3 DNA sequence: TGTGCCATCGGATCCTCGGAGGATTCACCCCTCCACTTT.

The CDR3 sequence: CASRNQYLREKLFF. The CDR3 region has the DNA TGTGCCAGCAGGAATCAGTACCTGCGGGAAAAACTGTTTTTT. The gene calls are TRBV2 and TRBJ1-4; no firm D call. The germline V gene has CDR1 SNHLY and CDR2 FYNNEI. V was trimmed by 6 bases and J by 8 bases, leaving 16 bases between them. CDR3 length: 14 residues.

The chain is built from TRBV6-6 and TRBJ1-3, with D perhaps matching TRBD1 (5 bases). V was trimmed by 11 bases and J by 4 bases, leaving 15 bases between them. The CDR3 has 13 amino acids. The V gene's germline CDR1 is MNHNY and CDR2 SVGAGI (reference sequence). The CDR3: CASLGTAGNTIYF. The CDR3 coding sequence is TGTGCCTCCCTCGGGACGGCCGGAAACACCATATATTTT.

This clone is a singleton in its sample. V usage is TRBV6-6 and J usage is TRBJ1-6; 7 nucleotides line up with TRBD1. CDR3 length: 13 residues. The junction had 10 bases not matched to a gene; V was cut back by 6 bases and J by 14 bases. Germline CDR1 is MNHNY and CDR2 is SVGAGI (reference sequence). The CDR3 here is CASRPTDRLALHF. The CDR3 region has the DNA TGTGCCAGCAGACCCACGGACAGGCTGGCCCTCCACTTT.

This clone was detected once. The chain carries TRBV25-1 and TRBJ2-2; perhaps TRBD2 as D (6 bases). This CDR3 is 14 amino acids long. V shed 1 base and J shed 6 bases, with 9 bases lying between them. CDR1 MGHDK and CDR2 SYGVNS come from the germline V gene. The CDR3 DNA reads TGTGCCAGCAGTGAATTAGGAGGGGCCGGGGAGCTGTTTTTT. Amino acids: CASSELGGAGELFF.

The rearrangement joins TRBV5-4 to TRBJ2-3; TRBD1 agrees at 7 bases. This CDR3 region has 15 residues. V lost 3 bases, J lost 3 bases, and 7 bases stayed unmatched. Germline V gives CDR1 SGHNT, CDR2 YYREEE (reference sequence). Written as DNA, the CDR3 is TGTGCCAGCAGCTCCCGGGACAGTCGAACAGATACGCAGTATTTT. This gives the protein CASSSRDSRTDTQYF.

This sequence joins TRBV11-3 and TRBJ1-1; D gene uncertain. This CDR3 spans 13 amino acids. Germline V gene data show CDR1 as SGHNT and CDR2 as YENEEA. V lost 4 bases and J 6 bases, leaving 12 bases between the germline ends. CDR3 region: CASSSPRMSEAFF. The CDR3 nucleotides are TGTGCCAGCAGCTCGCCCCGGATGTCTGAAGCTTTCTTT.

This chain links TRBV7-2 with TRBJ1-1, with 7 bases fitting TRBD1. This CDR3 has 13 amino acids. CDR1 and CDR2 (germline): SGHTA, FQGNSA. After removal of 2 bases from V and 4 bases from J, the junction contained 1 base not matched to a gene. Here the CDR3 reads CASSLSGGTEAFF. The CDR3 region has the DNA TGTGCCAGCAGCTTATCAGGGGGCACTGAAGCTTTCTTT.

The rearrangement links TRBV4-3 to TRBJ1-1, with D possibly TRBD1 on 6 matching bases. The V end was cut by 0 bases, the J end by 6 bases, with 20 bases between. Looked up from germline, CDR1 is LGHNA and CDR2 is YSLEER. This CDR3 is built from 17 residues. The CDR3 DNA reads as TGCGCCAGCAGCCAAGATCCACAGGGAGGTAAGGAAGCTGAAGCTTTCTTT. It codes for CASSQDPQGGKEAEAFF.

The chain employs TRBV11-1 and TRBJ2-7; TRBD1 might be the D (5 bases). Germline CDR1 and CDR2: SGHAT and FQDESV (reference sequence). V was trimmed by 5 bases and J by 2 bases, leaving 13 bases between them. The length of the CDR3 is 14 residues. CDR3 sequence reads: CASSHSTAPYEQYF. The CDR3 nucleotides read TGTGCCAGCAGCCACTCGACAGCCCCCTACGAGCAGTACTTC.

This clone appeared a single time. The CDR3 is CASSLMPAGSSYNEQFF. The CDR3, as DNA: TGTGCCAGCAGCTTAATGCCCGCGGGGAGTTCCTACAATGAGCAGTTCTTC. The chain carries TRBV7-3 and TRBJ2-1; weak D call: TRBD2 (6 bases). Trimming shortened V by 1 base and J by 1 base, and 14 bases separated the two germline ends. The germline V gene encodes CDR1 SGHTA and CDR2 FQGTGA. CDR3 length: 17 residues.